The 30 T cell receptor beta chains reported below all come from one sample, sequenced in a study of monozygotic twins with cystic fibrosis. Profiling relied on immunoSEQ multiplex PCR, and the TCRdb table lists in-frame clones only, not all of them. The data contain 30,000 to 40,000 clones, 90% to 97% of them singletons. Material: blood. The receptors derive from a girl aged 2-10 years with cystic fibrosis.

The rearrangement joins TRBV5-6 to TRBJ2-3, with D unclear. Germline CDR1 is SGHDT and CDR2 is YYEEEE. Trimming took off 2 bases at V and 5 bases at J, with 12 bases between the two ends. The CDR3 spans 14 residues. The CDR3 DNA sequence: TGTGCCAGCAGCTTTCTTGGGGTTAGAGATACGCAGTATTTT. This encodes CASSFLGVRDTQYF.

The table lists this clone with a few counts. The chain has TRBV2 and TRBJ2-7, with 9 bases matching TRBD1. V dropped 11 bases and J dropped 1; count of bases not matched to a gene: 6. This CDR3 has 13 amino acids. Germline CDR1 is SNHLY and CDR2 is FYNNEI. Written as DNA, the CDR3 is TGTGCCTTCCGGGACAGGGATTCCTACGAGCAGTACTTC. Translation: CAFRDRDSYEQYF.

The rearrangement joins TRBV20-1 to TRBJ1-1; D is undetermined. There are 11 residues in the CDR3. Trimming cost V 3 bases and J 10 bases, with 12 bases left between them. Germline V gives CDR1 DFQATT, CDR2 SNEGSKA (reference sequence). The CDR3 is CSASNSLGAFF. The CDR3 region has the DNA TGCAGTGCTAGTAACTCCCTCGGAGCTTTCTTT.

The CDR3 here is CASSLSIGSTDTQYF. Here the CDR3 DNA reads TGTGCCAGCAGTTTATCGATCGGAAGCACAGATACGCAGTATTTT. This rearrangement joins TRBV27 to TRBJ2-3; D not certain. Trimming pared 0 bases from V and 0 bases from J, leaving 7 bases between. This CDR3 comprises 15 residues. In germline, CDR1 is MNHEY, CDR2 SMNVEV (reference sequence).

The gene calls are TRBV19 and TRBJ2-3, with 11 bases aligning to TRBD2. The trim removed 3 bases at V and 2 bases at J, leaving 1 base unmatched. Germline CDR1 is LNHDA and CDR2 is SQIVND (reference sequence). This CDR3 has 15 amino acids. CDR3 DNA sequence: TGTGCCAGTAGTATGACTAGCGGGACCACAGATACGCAGTATTTT. Amino acids: CASSMTSGTTDTQYF.

The chain couples TRBV30 to TRBJ1-3; D is ambiguous. CDR3 length: 12 amino acids. Germline CDR1 and CDR2: GTSNPN and SVGIG (reference sequence). V gave up 0 bases and J gave up 4 bases, with 4 bases separating them. The CDR3 here is CAWSVGGNTIYF. In DNA, the CDR3 is TGTGCCTGGAGTGTAGGGGGAAACACCATATATTTT. Filled out from reference TRBV30 and TRBJ1-3, the complete variable domain reads SQTIHQWPATLVQPVGSPLSLECTVEGTSNPNLYWYRQAAGRGLQLLFYSVGIGQISSEVPQNLSASRPQDRQFILSSKKLLLSDSGFYLCAWSVGGNTIYFGEGSWLTVV.

The chain couples TRBV30 to TRBJ1-5, with D perhaps TRBD1 (5 bases). CDR1 is GTSNPN and CDR2 is SVGIG in the germline V gene (reference sequence). V was shortened by 1 base and J by 3 bases, with 7 bases between the two germline ends. This CDR3 is built from 13 residues. CDR3 DNA: TGTGCCTGGAGTGGGGGGACCAATCAGCCCCAGCATTTT. This sequence encodes CAWSGGTNQPQHF.

The rearrangement uses TRBV20-1 and TRBJ2-5; D is unclear. The CDR3 loop spans 11 amino acids. Germline CDR1 DFQATT, CDR2 SNEGSKA (reference sequence). Trimming pared 5 bases from V and 5 bases from J, leaving 9 bases between. The CDR3 reads CSAEAWETQYF. The CDR3 region has the DNA TGCAGTGCTGAAGCCTGGGAGACCCAGTACTTC.

V gene TRBV6-5 combines with J gene TRBJ1-2; 8 bases map to TRBD1. CDR1 and CDR2 from the germline V gene are MNHEY and SVGAGI. The CDR3 spans 13 residues. V trimming: 2 bases; J trimming: 6 bases; junction bases outside the gene matches: 2. CDR3 protein: CASSYAGGHGYTF. The CDR3 DNA follows: TGTGCCAGCAGTTACGCAGGGGGCCATGGCTACACCTTC.

This rearrangement joins TRBV25-1 to TRBJ2-3; the D is unclear. Trimming took 1 base from V and 1 from J, leaving 9 bases between them. Germline CDR1 and CDR2: MGHDK and SYGVNS. CDR3 length: 15 amino acids. This chain's CDR3 is CASSEWDLGTDTQYF. In nucleotides, the CDR3 is TGTGCCAGCAGTGAATGGGATCTTGGCACAGATACGCAGTATTTT.

V usage is TRBV19 and J usage is TRBJ1-1; D gene ambiguous. In germline, CDR1 is LNHDA, CDR2 SQIVND (reference sequence). V was trimmed by 7 bases and J by 4 bases, leaving 19 bases between them. The CDR3 has 15 residues. CDR3 bases: TGTGCCAGTATCCCGCCATGGGCGGGGAGCACTGAAGCTTTCTTT. It yields the protein CASIPPWAGSTEAFF.

The chain employs TRBV4-1 and TRBJ1-3; D is uncertain. The CDR3 loop spans 12 amino acids. V was pared by 6 bases and J by 2 bases, with 5 bases between. CDR1 MGHRA and CDR2 YSYEKL come from the germline V gene. CDR3 residues: CASSQAGNTIYF. As DNA, the CDR3 is TGCGCCAGCAGTCAGGCTGGAAACACCATATATTTT.

The gene calls are TRBV4-1 and TRBJ2-3; 13 bases are shared with TRBD2. V dropped 0 bases and J dropped 4; count of bases not matched to a gene: 13. Germline V gene data show CDR1 as MGHRA and CDR2 as YSYEKL. The CDR3 length is 20 residues. The CDR3, as DNA: TGCGCCAGCAGCCAAGATCAGACTAGCGGGAGGAAACTACGCGCAGATACGCAGTATTTT. The encoded protein is CASSQDQTSGRKLRADTQYF.

The V and J genes are TRBV4-1 and TRBJ2-5, with 7 bases lining up with TRBD1. The length of the CDR3 is 15 residues. Germline values: CDR1 MGHRA, CDR2 YSYEKL. After removal of 6 bases from V and 3 bases from J, the junction contained 10 bases not matched to a gene. CDR3 in DNA: TGCGCCAGCAGTAACACCGGACAGGAGAAAGAGACCCAGTACTTC. As protein: CASSNTGQEKETQYF.

V usage is TRBV27 and J usage is TRBJ1-1; no definite D call. The CDR3 contains 13 residues. Per germline, CDR1 MNHEY and CDR2 SMNVEV (reference sequence). V lost 1 base and J 4 bases, leaving 7 bases between the germline ends. CDR3 sequence: CASSLFMTTEAFF. CDR3 coding DNA: TGTGCCAGCAGTTTATTTATGACCACTGAAGCTTTCTTT.

This clone showed up just a few times. CDR3 residues: CASSPRLGTASYEQYF. The DNA of the CDR3 is TGTGCCAGCAGTCCTAGGCTCGGGACAGCCTCCTACGAGCAGTACTTC. The rearrangement joins TRBV28 to TRBJ2-7; 7 positions agree with TRBD1. Looked up from germline, CDR1 is MDHEN and CDR2 is SYDVKM. Germline trimming cut 5 bases from V and 0 bases from J; bases unmatched to any gene: 10. This CDR3 spans 16 amino acids.

The chain carries TRBV7-8 and TRBJ1-6; D gene uncertain. Trimming pared 5 bases from V and 11 bases from J, leaving 16 bases between. Per germline, CDR1 SGHVS and CDR2 FQNEAQ. The CDR3 loop spans 14 amino acids. The CDR3 bases are TGTGCCAGCAGCCCCGGGCTAATGAGGGCACCCCTCCACTTT. This encodes CASSPGLMRAPLHF.

The genes are TRBV19 and TRBJ1-5; D is possibly TRBD1 (6 bases). CDR1 LNHDA and CDR2 SQIVND come from the germline V gene (reference sequence). V was clipped by 5 bases and J by 0 bases, with 17 bases between them. The length of the CDR3 is 17 residues. CDR3 in DNA: TGTGCCAGTAGTCCTGGCGGGGGGGGCTATAGCAATCAGCCCCAGCATTTT. As protein: CASSPGGGGYSNQPQHF.

This chain links TRBV29-1 with TRBJ2-2, with 7 bases matching TRBD1. The V segment lost 6 bases and the J segment 5 bases; nucleotides outside the gene matches: 3. Germline values: CDR1 SQVTM, CDR2 ANQGSEA. There are 12 residues in the CDR3. In nucleotides, the CDR3 is TGCAGCGTGACAGGGAAGACCGGGGAGCTGTTTTTT. This gives the protein CSVTGKTGELFF.

The chain uses TRBV9 and TRBJ2-5; D may correspond to TRBD1 or TRBD2 (6 bases each). CDR1 and CDR2 (germline): SGDLS, YYNGEE. Trimming took off 0 bases at V and 0 bases at J, with 21 bases between the two ends. The CDR3 has 19 amino acids. In DNA form, the CDR3 reads TGTGCCAGCAGCGTAGCTGATCGTAGGGGGGTGGGCCACCAAGAGACCCAGTACTTC. As protein: CASSVADRRGVGHQETQYF.

The chain couples TRBV10-2 to TRBJ1-4; 7 positions agree with TRBD1. Trimming removed 2 bases from V and 4 bases from J; junction bases left unmatched: 10. The CDR3 covers 17 residues. Per germline, CDR1 WSHSY and CDR2 SAAADI. The DNA of the CDR3 is TGCGCCAGCAGTGAGGCTCTATTTGGACAGGATAATGAAAAACTGTTTTTT. Amino acid sequence: CASSEALFGQDNEKLFF.

This chain joins TRBV11-2 and TRBJ1-6; TRBD1 is a possible D gene (5 bases). V shed 2 bases and J shed 7 bases, with 18 bases lying between them. The CDR3 spans 17 residues. The V gene's germline CDR1 is SGHAT and CDR2 FQNNGV. This CDR3 is CASSLLTPGPLNSPLHF. CDR3 nucleotide sequence: TGTGCCAGCAGCTTACTAACCCCGGGACCGTTAAATTCACCCCTCCACTTT.

V gene TRBV6-1 combines with J gene TRBJ1-4; no clear D. V dropped 2 bases and J dropped 5 bases, with 12 bases sitting between them. CDR1 is MNHNS, CDR2 SASEGT, per germline. The CDR3 consists of 15 residues. DNA for the CDR3: TGTGCCAGCAGTGAAATTGACGGAGAGAATGAAAAACTGTTTTTT. Translating gives CASSEIDGENEKLFF.

The chain recombines TRBV7-3 with TRBJ2-6, with D maybe TRBD1 (5 bases). CDR3 length: 18 residues. The ends were cut back, 2 bases at V and 0 bases at J, with 14 bases in the middle. Germline assignment: CDR1 SGHTA and CDR2 FQGTGA. This CDR3 is CASSLLGQMNSGANVLTF. The CDR3 region has the DNA TGTGCCAGCAGCTTATTAGGACAAATGAACTCTGGGGCCAACGTCCTGACTTTC.

This chain connects TRBV5-1 to TRBJ2-1, with D possibly matching TRBD2 (5 bases). The germline gives CDR1 SGHRS, CDR2 YFSETQ. Trimming pared 1 base from V and 12 bases from J, leaving 8 bases between. The CDR3 spans 11 residues. This CDR3 reads CASSLSGWQFF. The CDR3 DNA sequence: TGCGCCAGCAGCTTGAGCGGCTGGCAGTTCTTC.

The chain joins TRBV4-1 to TRBJ1-1, with D possibly being TRBD1 (6 bases). V was clipped by 4 bases and J by 0 bases, with 6 bases between them. The length of the CDR3 is 13 residues. Germline V lookup: CDR1 MGHRA, CDR2 YSYEKL. Here the CDR3 reads CASSRGLNTEAFF. The CDR3 DNA reads TGCGCCAGCAGCCGGGGGCTGAACACTGAAGCTTTCTTT.

This chain joins TRBV7-2 and TRBJ2-5; D may be TRBD1 (5 bases). Trimming removed 8 bases at V and 5 bases at J, with 9 bases between. From germline, CDR1 is SGHTA and CDR2 FQGNSA. CDR3 length: 11 amino acids. The CDR3 DNA sequence: TGTGCCAGCGGAAGGGGCGAGACCCAGTACTTC. This gives the protein CASGRGETQYF.

The chain has TRBV7-2 and TRBJ2-3; D might be TRBD2 (6 bases). Trimming took 0 bases from V and 5 from J, leaving 21 bases between them. Looked up from germline, CDR1 is SGHTA and CDR2 is FQGNSA. The CDR3 runs 18 residues. In nucleotides, the CDR3 is TGTGCCAGCAGCTTAGCTTCGCTAGCGATCTTAAGGGGAGATACGCAGTATTTT. Translated: CASSLASLAILRGDTQYF.

The CDR3 DNA follows: TGTGCCACCAGCATCGACAGGGGGCCGGACACCATATATTTT. It encodes CATSIDRGPDTIYF. V is TRBV15 and J is TRBJ1-3; 10 positions match TRBD1. The germline gives CDR1 LNHNV, CDR2 YYDKDF (reference sequence). The CDR3 is made up of 14 amino acids. V shed 4 bases and J 8 bases; nucleotides not matched to a gene: 5.

CDR3 sequence reads: CAGLKGADTQYF. Here the CDR3 DNA reads TGTGCCGGACTCAAGGGGGCAGATACGCAGTATTTT. The chain combines TRBV30 with TRBJ2-3, with D possibly matching TRBD1 (6 bases). Germline CDR1 GTSNPN, CDR2 SVGIG (reference sequence). V was cut by 8 bases and J by 4 bases, with 13 bases left in between. The CDR3 is 12 amino acids.